This TCR beta chain was found in a study of shared clonotypes between healthy human individuals. Study details: A donor's plate count was three for CD4 naive and three for CD4 memory; CD8 naive had two and CD8 memory one. The study's findings and limits: Only blood was sampled; tissue repertoires likely differ.

Notes on this clone: What it binds is not known.

Profiled with immunoSEQ multiplex PCR; TCRdb holds only in-frame clones, not every one. The sample consists of around 2.5 million clones, over 85% of them appearing once. The sample consisted of naive CD4+ T cells from PBMCs. Subset meaning: CD45RA+ positively selected. The receptor's source is a man younger than 35 in good health. Some clones in this sample may be carry-over from other donors' samples.

CDR3 coding DNA: TGTGCCAGCAGTGACTTTGCGGGAGCGACCGGGGAGCTGTTTTTT. It is translated as CASSDFAGATGELFF. This chain links TRBV6-4 with TRBJ2-2; 7 nucleotides line up with TRBD2. V shed 1 base and J 5 bases; nucleotides not matched to a gene: 4. Germline-derived CDR1 and CDR2 are MRHNA and SNTAGT. There are 15 residues in the CDR3.